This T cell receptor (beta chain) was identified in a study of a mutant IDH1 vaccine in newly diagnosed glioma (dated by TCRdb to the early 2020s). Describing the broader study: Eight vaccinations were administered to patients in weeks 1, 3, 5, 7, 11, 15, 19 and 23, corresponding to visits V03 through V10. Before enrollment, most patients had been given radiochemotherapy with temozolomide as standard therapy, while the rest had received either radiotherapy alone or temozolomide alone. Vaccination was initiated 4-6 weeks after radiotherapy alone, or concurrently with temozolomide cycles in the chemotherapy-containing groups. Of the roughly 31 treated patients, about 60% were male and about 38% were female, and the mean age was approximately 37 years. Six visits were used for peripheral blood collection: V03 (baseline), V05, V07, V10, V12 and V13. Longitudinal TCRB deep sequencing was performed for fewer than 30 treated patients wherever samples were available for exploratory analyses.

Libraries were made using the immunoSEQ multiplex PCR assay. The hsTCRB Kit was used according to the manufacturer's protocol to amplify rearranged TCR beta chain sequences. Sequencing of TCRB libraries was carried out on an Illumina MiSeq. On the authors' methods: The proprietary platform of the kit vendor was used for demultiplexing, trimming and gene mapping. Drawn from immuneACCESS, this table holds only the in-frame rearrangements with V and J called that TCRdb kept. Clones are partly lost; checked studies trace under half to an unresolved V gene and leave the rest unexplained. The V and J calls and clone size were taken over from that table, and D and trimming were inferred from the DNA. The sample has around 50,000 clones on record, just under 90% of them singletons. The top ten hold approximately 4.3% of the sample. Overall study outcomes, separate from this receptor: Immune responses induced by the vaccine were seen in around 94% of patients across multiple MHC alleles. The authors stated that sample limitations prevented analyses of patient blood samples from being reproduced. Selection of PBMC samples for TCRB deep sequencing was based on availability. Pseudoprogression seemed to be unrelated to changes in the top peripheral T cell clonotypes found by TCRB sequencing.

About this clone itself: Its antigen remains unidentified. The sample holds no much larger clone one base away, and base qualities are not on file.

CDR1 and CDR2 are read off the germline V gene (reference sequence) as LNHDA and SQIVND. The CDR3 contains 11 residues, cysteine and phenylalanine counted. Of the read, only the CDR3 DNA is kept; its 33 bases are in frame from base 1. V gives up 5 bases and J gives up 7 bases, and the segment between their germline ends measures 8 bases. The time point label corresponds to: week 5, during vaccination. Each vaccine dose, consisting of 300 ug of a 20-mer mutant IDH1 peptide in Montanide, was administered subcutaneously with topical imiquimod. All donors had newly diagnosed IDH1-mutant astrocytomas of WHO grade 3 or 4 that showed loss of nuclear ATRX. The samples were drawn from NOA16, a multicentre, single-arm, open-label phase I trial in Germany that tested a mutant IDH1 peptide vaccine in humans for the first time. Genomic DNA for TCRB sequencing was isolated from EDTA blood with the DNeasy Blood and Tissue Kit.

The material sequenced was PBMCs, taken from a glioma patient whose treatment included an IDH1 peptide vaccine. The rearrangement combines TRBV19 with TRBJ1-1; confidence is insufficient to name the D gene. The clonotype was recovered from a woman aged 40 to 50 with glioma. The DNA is TGTGCCAGTAGTCGGCAGCGTGAAGCTTTCTTT. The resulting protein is CASSRQREAFF.